These T cell receptor beta chains were read from a single sample in a study of response to subunit inactivated influenza vaccine. MiXCR, run by TCRdb on the RT-PCR reads, gives a single entry per CDR3 protein. This sample has roughly 700,000 distinct CDR3 sequences, with around 14% found just once. Sample: PBMCs from blood, taken roughly 15 days before vaccination. The receptor set was obtained from a man aged 50-59 years who received an inactivated influenza vaccine. CDR3s include the opening cysteine and the closing phenylalanine or tryptophan. The D gene is left open where the match is weak. Where a row states a size, it is once, few, many or the class of an expanded clone; other rows omit it.

J: TRBJ2-2; V: TRBV6-2/TRBV6-3; length: 17; size: few; D: -; DNA: TGTGCCAGCAGTTACTCGATCGGACGGGTGGTCACCGGGGAGCTGTTTTTT; CDR3: CASSYSIGRVVTGELFF
J: TRBJ2-1; V: TRBV29-1; length: 16; size: few; D: TRBD2; DNA: TGCAGCGCAGAGCTAGCGGGAGGTATCTCCTACAATGAGCAGTTCTTC; CDR3: CSAELAGGISYNEQFF
J: TRBJ1-5; V: TRBV4-1; length: 15; size: few; D: -; DNA: TGCGCCAGCAGCCAAGGTCGGGACATACATCAGCCCCAGCATTTT; CDR3: CASSQGRDIHQPQHF
J: TRBJ2-1; V: TRBV5-1; length: 15; size: few; D: TRBD2; DNA: TGCGCCAGCAGCTGGGGGACTAGCGGATACAATGAGCAGTTCTTC; CDR3: CASSWGTSGYNEQFF
J: TRBJ2-1; V: TRBV12-3/TRBV12-4; length: 14; size: few; D: TRBD2; DNA: TGTGCCAGCAGTTGGACTAGCGGGGGAAATGAGCAGTTCTTC; CDR3: CASSWTSGGNEQFF
J: TRBJ2-1; V: TRBV12-3/TRBV12-4; length: 12; size: few; D: -; DNA: TGTGCCAGCAGTTTAAGAGAGACCTCCGAGTTCTTC; CDR3: CASSLRETSEFF
J: TRBJ2-1; V: TRBV7-2; length: 15; size: few; D: TRBD1; DNA: TGTGCCAGCAGCTTGGTCGGACAGGCCAACAATGAGCAGTTCTTC; CDR3: CASSLVGQANNEQFF
J: TRBJ2-7; V: TRBV25-1; length: 15; size: few; D: -; DNA: TGTGCCAGCAGTCCTGGGGGGCTATGGGGATACGAGCAGTACTTC; CDR3: CASSPGGLWGYEQYF
J: TRBJ2-7; V: TRBV5-6; length: 15; size: few; D: -; DNA: TGTGCCAGCAGGTACGGGACATCTGACTCCTACGAGCAGTACTTC; CDR3: CASRYGTSDSYEQYF
J: TRBJ2-1; V: TRBV5-5; length: 15; size: many; D: -; DNA: TGTGCCAGCAGCTTGGGGGGGACTCCATACAATGAGCAGTTCTTC; CDR3: CASSLGGTPYNEQFF
J: TRBJ2-1; V: TRBV7-2; length: 16; size: few; D: TRBD2; DNA: TGTGCCAGCAGCGCACTAGCGGGAGGTGCCTACAATGAGCAGTTCTTC; CDR3: CASSALAGGAYNEQFF
J: TRBJ1-3; V: TRBV15; length: 16; size: few; D: -; DNA: TGTGCCACCAGCAGAGATCCGGGGACCTCTGGAAACACCATATATTTT; CDR3: CATSRDPGTSGNTIYF
J: TRBJ1-2; V: TRBV20-1; length: 11; size: many; D: -; DNA: TGCAGTGCTAGAGGTCTTGATGGCTACACCTTC; CDR3: CSARGLDGYTF
J: TRBJ2-3; V: TRBV20-1; length: 16; size: few; D: -; DNA: TGCAGTGCTAGAGATGATCGACCTCTGAGCACAGATACGCAGTATTTT; CDR3: CSARDDRPLSTDTQYF
J: TRBJ2-5; V: TRBV4-1; length: 16; size: -; D: -; DNA: TGCGCCAGCAGCCAATACCACCGGGACAAAAAAGAGACCCAGTACTTC; CDR3: CASSQYHRDKKETQYF
J: TRBJ2-7; V: TRBV14; length: 15; size: -; D: -; DNA: TGTGCCAGCAGCCAAATCGGGACTGGCTCCTACGAGCAGTACTTC; CDR3: CASSQIGTGSYEQYF
J: TRBJ2-1; V: TRBV20-1; length: 15; size: few; D: TRBD2; DNA: TGCAGTGCTAACCACCCCGGGACTACCGACAATGAGCAGTTCTTC; CDR3: CSANHPGTTDNEQFF
J: TRBJ2-2; V: TRBV20-1; length: 14; size: -; D: TRBD2; DNA: TGCAGTGCCTTACTAGCGGAAAACACCGGGGAGCTGTTTTTT; CDR3: CSALLAENTGELFF
J: TRBJ2-7; V: TRBV20-1; length: 15; size: -; D: TRBD2; DNA: TGCAGTGCGAACGATTTAGCGGGGGACACCTACGAGCAGTACTTC; CDR3: CSANDLAGDTYEQYF
J: TRBJ2-7; V: TRBV10-3; length: 15; size: -; D: TRBD2; DNA: TGTGCCATCAGTGAGAAGGGGCTAGCGGGGGTTGAACAGTACTTC; CDR3: CAISEKGLAGVEQYF
J: TRBJ2-5; V: TRBV4-2; length: 16; size: many; D: TRBD2; DNA: TGTGCCAGCAGCCAAGGGCTAGCGGGAGGGGAAGAGACCCAGTACTTC; CDR3: CASSQGLAGGEETQYF
J: TRBJ1-2; V: TRBV28; length: 14; size: -; D: -; DNA: TGTGCCAGCAGCCTAACGCGGGACGGGTATGGCTACACCTTC; CDR3: CASSLTRDGYGYTF
J: TRBJ2-2; V: TRBV5-6; length: 13; size: few; D: -; DNA: TGTGCCAGCAGCCCGGCGAACACCGGGGAGCTGTTTTTT; CDR3: CASSPANTGELFF
J: TRBJ2-3; V: TRBV7-2; length: 15; size: -; D: -; DNA: TGTGCCAGCAGCTTTAGTGGCAGGGGCACAGATACGCAGTATTTT; CDR3: CASSFSGRGTDTQYF
J: TRBJ2-7; V: TRBV4-3; length: 17; size: few; D: TRBD2; DNA: TGCGCCAGCAGCCATGGACTAGCGGGGGGCCCTTTCCACGAGCAGTACTTC; CDR3: CASSHGLAGGPFHEQYF
J: TRBJ2-3; V: TRBV20-1; length: 13; size: -; D: -; DNA: TGCAGTGCTCATCTGGGGGGCCTGGATACGCAGTATTTT; CDR3: CSAHLGGLDTQYF
J: TRBJ1-1; V: TRBV7-6; length: 15; size: -; D: -; DNA: TGTGCCAGCAGCTTAGGGGGGGACTTGAACACTGAAGCTTTCTTT; CDR3: CASSLGGDLNTEAFF
J: TRBJ2-2; V: TRBV5-6; length: 15; size: -; D: TRBD1; DNA: TGTGCCAGCAGCAGGGGGCGTTTGGGCACCGGGGAGCTGTTTTTT; CDR3: CASSRGRLGTGELFF
J: TRBJ2-1; V: TRBV7-2; length: 15; size: many; D: -; DNA: TGTGCCAGCACCCCGGGGCAGAGCTCCTACAATGAGCAGTTCTTC; CDR3: CASTPGQSSYNEQFF
J: TRBJ1-4; V: TRBV6-2/TRBV6-3; length: 13; size: -; D: -; DNA: TGTGCCAGCACCCTCCAGGGAGTAGGAAAACTGTTTTTT; CDR3: CASTLQGVGKLFF
J: TRBJ2-7; V: TRBV21-1; length: 13; size: few; D: -; DNA: TGTGCCAGCAGCTCGCGGGACATCTACGAGCAGTACTTC; CDR3: CASSSRDIYEQYF
J: TRBJ2-1; V: TRBV14; length: 18; size: few; D: TRBD2; DNA: TGTGCCAGCAGCCCGGGACTAGCGGGATGGGGGCTCTACAATGAGCAGTTCTTC; CDR3: CASSPGLAGWGLYNEQFF
J: TRBJ2-7; V: TRBV7-9; length: 15; size: few; D: -; DNA: TGTGCCAGCAGCCACGACTGGCATGGCTCCTACGAGCAGTACTTC; CDR3: CASSHDWHGSYEQYF
J: TRBJ1-2; V: TRBV7-9; length: 15; size: few; D: -; DNA: TGTGCCAGCAGCGTCAGTTTAGGTGCTAACTATGGCTACACCTTC; CDR3: CASSVSLGANYGYTF
J: TRBJ2-3; V: TRBV29-1; length: 13; size: many; D: -; DNA: TGCAGCGTGTCAGGGGTTAACACAGATACGCAGTATTTT; CDR3: CSVSGVNTDTQYF
J: TRBJ2-6; V: TRBV20-1; length: 18; size: -; D: TRBD1; DNA: TGCAGTGCTAGATCGCGACAGGGGATGAACTCTGGGGCCAACGTCCTGACTTTC; CDR3: CSARSRQGMNSGANVLTF
J: TRBJ2-5; V: TRBV28; length: 14; size: few; D: TRBD1; DNA: TGTGCCAGCAGTCCAACCAGGGGGCACGGGACCCAGTACTTC; CDR3: CASSPTRGHGTQYF
J: TRBJ2-1; V: TRBV29-1; length: 15; size: many; D: -; DNA: TGCAGCTATGGGGTGCAGGCCACTTCCTACAATGAGCAGTTCTTC; CDR3: CSYGVQATSYNEQFF